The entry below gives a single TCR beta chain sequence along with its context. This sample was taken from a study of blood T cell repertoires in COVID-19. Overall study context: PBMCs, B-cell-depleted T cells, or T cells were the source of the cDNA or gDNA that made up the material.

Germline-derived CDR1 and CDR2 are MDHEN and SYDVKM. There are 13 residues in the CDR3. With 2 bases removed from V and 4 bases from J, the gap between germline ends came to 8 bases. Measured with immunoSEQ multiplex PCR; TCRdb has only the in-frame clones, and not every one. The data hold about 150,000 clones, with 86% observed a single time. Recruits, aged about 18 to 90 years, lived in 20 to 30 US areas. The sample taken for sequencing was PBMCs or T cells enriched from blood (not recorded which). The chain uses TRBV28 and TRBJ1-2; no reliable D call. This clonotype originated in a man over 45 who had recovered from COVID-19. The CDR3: CASSLGAGYGYTF. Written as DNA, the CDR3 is TGTGCCAGCAGTTTAGGAGCTGGCTATGGCTACACCTTC.